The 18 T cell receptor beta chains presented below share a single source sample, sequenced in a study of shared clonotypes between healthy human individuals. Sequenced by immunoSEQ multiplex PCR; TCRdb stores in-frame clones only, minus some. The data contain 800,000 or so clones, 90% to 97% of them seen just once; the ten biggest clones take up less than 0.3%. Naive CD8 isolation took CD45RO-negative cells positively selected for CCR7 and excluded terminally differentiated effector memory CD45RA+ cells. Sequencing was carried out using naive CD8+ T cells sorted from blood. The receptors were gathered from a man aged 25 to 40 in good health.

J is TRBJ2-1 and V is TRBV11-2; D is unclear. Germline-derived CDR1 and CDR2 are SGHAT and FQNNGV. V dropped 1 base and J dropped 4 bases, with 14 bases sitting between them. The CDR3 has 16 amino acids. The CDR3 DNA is TGTGCCAGCAGCTTAGTTAGTAGCTGGGGATACAATGAGCAGTTCTTC. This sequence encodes CASSLVSSWGYNEQFF.

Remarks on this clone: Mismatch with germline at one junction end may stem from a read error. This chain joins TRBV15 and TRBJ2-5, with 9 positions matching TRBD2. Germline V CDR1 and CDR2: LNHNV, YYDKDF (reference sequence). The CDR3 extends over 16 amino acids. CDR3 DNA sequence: TGTGCCACCAGCGGAGATCAGACTAGCGGAGAAGAGACCCAGTACTTC. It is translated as CATSGDQTSGEETQYF.

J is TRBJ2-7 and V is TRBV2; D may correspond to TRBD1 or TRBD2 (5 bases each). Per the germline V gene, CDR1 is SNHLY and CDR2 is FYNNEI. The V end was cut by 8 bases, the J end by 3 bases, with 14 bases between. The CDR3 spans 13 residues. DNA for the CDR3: TGTGCCAGCCGGGTGGGGGTGTACTACGAGCAGTACTTC. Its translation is CASRVGVYYEQYF.

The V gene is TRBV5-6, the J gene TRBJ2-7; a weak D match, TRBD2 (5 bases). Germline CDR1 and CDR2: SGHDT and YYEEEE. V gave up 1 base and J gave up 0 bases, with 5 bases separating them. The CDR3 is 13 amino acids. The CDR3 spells CASSLRDSYEQYF. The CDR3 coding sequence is TGTGCCAGCAGCTTGCGGGACTCCTACGAGCAGTACTTC.

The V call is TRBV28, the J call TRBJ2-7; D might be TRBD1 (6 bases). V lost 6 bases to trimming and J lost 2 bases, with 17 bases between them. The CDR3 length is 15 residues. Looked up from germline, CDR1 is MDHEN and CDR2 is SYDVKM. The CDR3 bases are TGTGCCAGCAGCTCCACGGGACATGACCCCTACGAGCAGTACTTC. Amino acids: CASSSTGHDPYEQYF.

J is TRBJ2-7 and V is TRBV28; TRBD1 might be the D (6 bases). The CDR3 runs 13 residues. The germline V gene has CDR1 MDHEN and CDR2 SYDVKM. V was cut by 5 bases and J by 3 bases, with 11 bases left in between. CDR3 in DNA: TGTGCCAGCAGTCCCCACAGGGTCTACGAGCAGTACTTC. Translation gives CASSPHRVYEQYF.

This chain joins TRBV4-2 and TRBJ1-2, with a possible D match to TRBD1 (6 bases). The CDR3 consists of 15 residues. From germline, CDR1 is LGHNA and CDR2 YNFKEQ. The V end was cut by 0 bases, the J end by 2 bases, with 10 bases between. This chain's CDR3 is CASSQDPGANYGYTF. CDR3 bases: TGTGCCAGCAGCCAAGACCCAGGGGCCAACTATGGCTACACCTTC.

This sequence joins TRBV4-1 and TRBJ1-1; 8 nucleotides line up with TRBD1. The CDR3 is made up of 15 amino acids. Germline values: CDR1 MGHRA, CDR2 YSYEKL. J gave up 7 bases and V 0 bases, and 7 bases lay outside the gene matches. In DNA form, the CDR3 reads TGCGCCAGCAGCCAAGATCGGACAGGGTGGGTTGAAGCTTTCTTT. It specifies CASSQDRTGWVEAFF.

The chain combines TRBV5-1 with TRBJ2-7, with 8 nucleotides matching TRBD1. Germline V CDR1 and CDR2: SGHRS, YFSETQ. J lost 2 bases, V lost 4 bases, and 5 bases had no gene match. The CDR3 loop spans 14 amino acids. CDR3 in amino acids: CASSGGTGTYEQYF. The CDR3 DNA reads TGCGCCAGCAGCGGGGGGACAGGAACCTACGAGCAGTACTTC.

The CDR3 loop reads CASSSRDRVKETQYF. The CDR3 nucleotides read TGTGCCAGCAGTTCACGGGACAGGGTGAAAGAGACCCAGTACTTC. The chain uses TRBV6-5 and TRBJ2-5; 9 bases match TRBD1. CDR3 size: 15 residues. CDR1 and CDR2 (germline): MNHEY, SVGAGI. V gave up 4 bases and J gave up 3 bases; unmatched junction bases: 6.

DNA of the CDR3: TGTGCCAGCAGCTTGGCTGGGGCGCCCTACGAGCAGTACTTC. This translates into CASSLAGAPYEQYF. V gene TRBV5-4 combines with J gene TRBJ2-7, with D tentatively TRBD1 (5 bases). CDR3 length: 14 residues. The V gene lost 0 bases and the J gene lost 2 bases, with 9 bases spanning the gap. CDR1 and CDR2 (germline): SGHNT, YYREEE (reference sequence).

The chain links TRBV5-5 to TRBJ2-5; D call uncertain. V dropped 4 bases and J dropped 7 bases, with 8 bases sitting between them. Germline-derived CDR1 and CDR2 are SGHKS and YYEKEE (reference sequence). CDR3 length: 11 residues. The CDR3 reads CASSRPGTQYF. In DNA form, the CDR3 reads TGTGCCAGCAGCCGCCCCGGGACCCAGTACTTC.

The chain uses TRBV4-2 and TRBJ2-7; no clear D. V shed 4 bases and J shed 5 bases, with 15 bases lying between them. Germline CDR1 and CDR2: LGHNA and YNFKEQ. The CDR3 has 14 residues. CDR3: CASSPIVGSDEQYF. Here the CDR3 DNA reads TGTGCCAGCAGCCCTATCGTCGGGTCCGACGAGCAGTACTTC.

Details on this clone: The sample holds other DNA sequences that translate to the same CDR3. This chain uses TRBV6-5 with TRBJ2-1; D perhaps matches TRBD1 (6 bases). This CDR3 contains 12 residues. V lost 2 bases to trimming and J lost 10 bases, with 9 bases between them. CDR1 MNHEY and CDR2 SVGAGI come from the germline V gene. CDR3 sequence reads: CASSYSGGEQFF. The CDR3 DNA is TGTGCCAGCAGTTACAGTGGGGGCGAGCAGTTCTTC.

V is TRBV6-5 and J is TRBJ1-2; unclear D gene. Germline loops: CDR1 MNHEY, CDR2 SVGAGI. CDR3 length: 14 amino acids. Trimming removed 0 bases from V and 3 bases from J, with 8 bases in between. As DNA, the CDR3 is TGTGCCAGCAGTTACTCTTCCGGATACTATGGCTACACCTTC. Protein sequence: CASSYSSGYYGYTF.

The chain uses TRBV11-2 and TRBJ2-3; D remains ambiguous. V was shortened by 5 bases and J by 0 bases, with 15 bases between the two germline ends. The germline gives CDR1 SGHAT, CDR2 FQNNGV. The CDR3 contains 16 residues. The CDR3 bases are TGTGCCAGCAGCCTCTCTTTGACACCGAGCACAGATACGCAGTATTTT. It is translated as CASSLSLTPSTDTQYF.

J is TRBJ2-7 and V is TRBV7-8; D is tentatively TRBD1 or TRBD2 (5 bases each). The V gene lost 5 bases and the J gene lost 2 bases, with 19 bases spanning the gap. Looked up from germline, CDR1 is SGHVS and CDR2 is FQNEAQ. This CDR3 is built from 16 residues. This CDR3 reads CASSPAPGTGPYEQYF. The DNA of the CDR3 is TGTGCCAGCAGCCCCGCTCCCGGGACGGGACCCTACGAGCAGTACTTC.

CDR3 sequence: CASRSKTGGNTGELFF. The CDR3, as DNA: TGTGCCAGCAGATCAAAGACAGGGGGCAACACCGGGGAGCTGTTTTTT. The chain couples TRBV28 to TRBJ2-2; 10 bases line up with TRBD1. Germline CDR1 and CDR2: MDHEN and SYDVKM. This CDR3 contains 16 residues. With 6 bases clipped from V and 2 bases from J, the junction kept 6 bases outside the gene matches.